This is a list of T cell receptor beta chains from one sample in a study of T-cell reconstitution after alpha-beta-depleted transplantation in children. TCRdb independently ran MiXCR on the PCR reads; one entry per CDR3 protein. This sample has 350,000 to 400,000 distinct CDR3 sequences, with roughly 20% found just once. The sequences come from PBMCs from the stem cell graft donor, collected from the stem cell graft. Source of these receptors: a human donor who donated a stem cell graft to a child with acute myeloid leukemia. CDR3s include the opening cysteine and the closing phenylalanine or tryptophan. D genes are given only for firm matches. Size tells how often a clone was seen (once, few, many) or the class of an expanded clone, and some rows leave it out.

j_gene: TRBJ2-1; v_gene: TRBV9; abundance: NA; d_gene: NA; CDR3aa: CASSVVLGGIVDEQFF; CDR3nt: TGTGCCAGCAGCGTAGTATTGGGCGGGATCGTCGATGAGCAGTTCTTC
j_gene: TRBJ2-1; v_gene: TRBV20-1; abundance: many; d_gene: NA; CDR3aa: CSADPLVKNEQFF; CDR3nt: TGCAGTGCCGATCCACTAGTTAAGAATGAGCAGTTCTTC
j_gene: TRBJ1-5; v_gene: TRBV5-6; abundance: NA; d_gene: NA; CDR3aa: CASSLGGTGFQPQHF; CDR3nt: TGTGCCAGCAGCTTGGGGGGCACAGGGTTTCAGCCCCAGCATTTT
j_gene: TRBJ2-1; v_gene: TRBV5-4; abundance: NA; d_gene: TRBD2; CDR3aa: CASSSFVLAGGPSNHEQFF; CDR3nt: TGTGCCAGCAGCTCTTTCGTATTAGCGGGAGGGCCGAGTAACCATGAGCAGTTCTTC
j_gene: TRBJ2-7; v_gene: TRBV12-3/TRBV12-4; abundance: NA; d_gene: NA; CDR3aa: CASSLLATRTYEQYF; CDR3nt: TGTGCCAGCAGTTTATTAGCGACGAGAACCTACGAGCAGTACTTC
j_gene: TRBJ2-1; v_gene: TRBV3-1; abundance: NA; d_gene: NA; CDR3aa: CASSQVGGIVFNEQFF; CDR3nt: TGTGCCAGCAGCCAAGTTGGTGGGATCGTGTTCAATGAGCAGTTCTTC
j_gene: TRBJ2-7; v_gene: TRBV5-1; abundance: NA; d_gene: NA; CDR3aa: CASSLVTGPSSYEQYF; CDR3nt: TGCGCCAGCAGCTTGGTTACAGGACCCTCTTCCTACGAGCAGTACTTC
j_gene: TRBJ2-5; v_gene: TRBV7-9; abundance: few; d_gene: TRBD1; CDR3aa: CASSVGTGVLETQYF; CDR3nt: TGTGCCAGCAGCGTCGGGACAGGGGTGTTGGAGACCCAGTACTTC
j_gene: TRBJ1-4; v_gene: TRBV29-1; abundance: many; d_gene: NA; CDR3aa: CSVGDRRVNEKLFF; CDR3nt: TGCAGCGTTGGGGACCGGCGGGTTAACGAAAAACTGTTTTTT
j_gene: TRBJ2-7; v_gene: TRBV4-3; abundance: NA; d_gene: NA; CDR3aa: CASSARPVNYYEQYF; CDR3nt: TGCGCCAGCAGCGCCCGCCCGGTAAACTATTACGAGCAGTACTTC
j_gene: TRBJ1-3; v_gene: TRBV4-1; abundance: few; d_gene: NA; CDR3aa: CASSQDRSNSGNTIYF; CDR3nt: TGCGCCAGCAGCCAAGATAGGTCCAACTCTGGAAACACCATATATTTT
j_gene: TRBJ1-5; v_gene: TRBV20-1; abundance: NA; d_gene: NA; CDR3aa: CSAWTERRGNQPQHF; CDR3nt: TGCAGTGCTTGGACAGAAAGACGGGGCAATCAGCCCCAGCATTTT
j_gene: TRBJ1-4; v_gene: TRBV4-1; abundance: few; d_gene: NA; CDR3aa: CASSQEGQGAEKLFF; CDR3nt: TGCGCCAGCAGCCAAGAAGGGCAGGGAGCGGAAAAACTGTTTTTT
j_gene: TRBJ1-4; v_gene: TRBV28; abundance: NA; d_gene: NA; CDR3aa: CASTESADEKLFF; CDR3nt: TGTGCCAGCACCGAGAGCGCGGATGAAAAACTGTTTTTT
j_gene: TRBJ2-1; v_gene: TRBV7-8; abundance: NA; d_gene: NA; CDR3aa: CASSVQRGSLNEQFF; CDR3nt: TGTGCCAGCAGCGTCCAAAGGGGTAGCTTGAATGAGCAGTTCTTC
j_gene: TRBJ2-3; v_gene: TRBV5-1; abundance: few; d_gene: NA; CDR3aa: CASSPGEGADTQYF; CDR3nt: TGCGCCAGCAGTCCCGGTGAGGGCGCAGATACGCAGTATTTT
j_gene: TRBJ2-7; v_gene: TRBV10-3; abundance: few; d_gene: NA; CDR3aa: CAISELQSSYEQYF; CDR3nt: TGTGCCATCAGTGAGTTGCAGTCGTCCTACGAGCAGTACTTC
j_gene: TRBJ2-5; v_gene: TRBV24-1; abundance: NA; d_gene: NA; CDR3aa: CATSDPREPQETQYF; CDR3nt: TGTGCCACCAGTGATCCCCGGGAACCACAAGAGACCCAGTACTTC
j_gene: TRBJ2-7; v_gene: TRBV20-1; abundance: few; d_gene: TRBD1; CDR3aa: CSANLDRGVGEQYF; CDR3nt: TGCAGTGCAAACCTGGACAGGGGAGTAGGCGAGCAGTACTTC
j_gene: TRBJ2-5; v_gene: TRBV7-2; abundance: NA; d_gene: NA; CDR3aa: CASSLAGREETQYF; CDR3nt: TGTGCCAGCAGCTTAGCGGGGCGAGAAGAGACCCAGTACTTC
j_gene: TRBJ1-2; v_gene: TRBV28; abundance: many; d_gene: NA; CDR3aa: CASSPDKAGNYGYTF; CDR3nt: TGTGCCAGCAGTCCGGATAAAGCCGGGAACTATGGCTACACCTTC
j_gene: TRBJ2-5; v_gene: TRBV18; abundance: few; d_gene: NA; CDR3aa: CASSPIASPGTQYF; CDR3nt: TGTGCCAGCTCACCTATAGCGTCACCGGGGACCCAGTACTTC
j_gene: TRBJ2-1; v_gene: TRBV6-1; abundance: many; d_gene: NA; CDR3aa: CASSVRDKYNEQFF; CDR3nt: TGTGCCAGCAGTGTCCGGGACAAATACAATGAGCAGTTCTTC
j_gene: TRBJ1-2; v_gene: TRBV28; abundance: NA; d_gene: NA; CDR3aa: CASSPGLLELYGYTF; CDR3nt: TGTGCCAGCAGCCCGGGACTTCTGGAGCTCTATGGCTACACCTTC
j_gene: TRBJ2-1; v_gene: TRBV27; abundance: few; d_gene: TRBD1; CDR3aa: CASSLSPGQDYNEQFF; CDR3nt: TGTGCCAGCAGTCTGAGTCCGGGACAGGACTACAATGAGCAGTTCTTC
j_gene: TRBJ2-1; v_gene: TRBV28; abundance: NA; d_gene: TRBD2; CDR3aa: CASSLVGGRSVNEQFF; CDR3nt: TGTGCCAGCAGTTTAGTAGGCGGGAGGAGTGTGAATGAGCAGTTCTTC
j_gene: TRBJ2-7; v_gene: TRBV20-1; abundance: few; d_gene: NA; CDR3aa: CSARGGLGPVTEQYF; CDR3nt: TGCAGTGCTAGAGGGGGCTTGGGGCCAGTGACCGAGCAGTACTTC
j_gene: TRBJ2-3; v_gene: TRBV20-1; abundance: few; d_gene: TRBD2; CDR3aa: CSAILRGLAGSTDTQYF; CDR3nt: TGCAGTGCCATCCTCAGGGGACTAGCGGGGAGCACAGATACGCAGTATTTT
j_gene: TRBJ2-7; v_gene: TRBV7-2; abundance: NA; d_gene: NA; CDR3aa: CASSSDISSYEQYF; CDR3nt: TGTGCCAGCAGCTCGGACATTAGCTCCTACGAGCAGTACTTC